Shown below are 10 T cell receptor beta chains from a single sample sequenced in a study of blood T cells in healthy people across ages. Through a sample-barcoded 5' primer and a J-beta primer mix, a second PCR was run for roughly 6 to 12 cycles. TCRdb passed the 5' RACE reads through MiXCR, listing each CDR3 protein once. Among some 1.5 million distinct CDR3 sequences listed, roughly 27% were seen once. Sequencing was carried out using blood. These receptors were taken from a woman between 25 and 40 years old in good health.

This chain links TRBV2 with TRBJ2-1; 10 positions match TRBD2. J gave up 8 bases and V 4 bases, and 8 bases lay outside the gene matches. CDR3 size: 15 residues. The germline gives CDR1 SNHLY, CDR2 FYNNEI. The CDR3 sequence: CASSVRAGGGHEQFF. The CDR3 region has the DNA TGTGCCAGCAGTGTCAGAGCGGGGGGGGGTCATGAGCAGTTCTTC. Complete variable domain (other parts from reference TRBV2 and TRBJ2-1): EPEVTQTPSHQVTQMGQEVILRCVPISNHLYFYWYRQILGQKVEFLVSFYNNEISEKSEIFDDQFSVERPDGSNFTLKIRSTKLEDSAMYFCASSVRAGGGHEQFFGPGTRLTVL.

This clonotype was detected once. A much bigger clone sits one base away, suggesting this may be a read error. The CDR3 reads CAGIDRDRRDYEQYF. The CDR3 DNA sequence: TGTGCCGGCATCGACCGGGACAGGAGGGACTACGAGCAGTACTTC. The chain joins TRBV6-2 or TRBV6-3 to TRBJ2-7; 8 positions agree with TRBD1. The CDR3 loop spans 15 amino acids. The trim removed 11 bases at V and 3 bases at J, leaving 15 bases unmatched. Germline V lookup: CDR1 MNHEY, CDR2 SVGEGT.

In this sample, this clonotype turned up many times. This chain joins TRBV4-1 and TRBJ2-7; D is perhaps TRBD1 (5 bases). The CDR3 is made up of 14 amino acids. CDR1 is MGHRA and CDR2 is YSYEKL in the germline V gene. V was cut by 1 base and J by 0 bases, with 7 bases left in between. The CDR3 sequence: CASSQVQGSYEQYF. CDR3 sequence (DNA): TGCGCCAGCAGCCAAGTTCAGGGCTCCTACGAGCAGTACTTC.

This clonotype appeared many times. The V call is TRBV5-1, the J call TRBJ2-7, with 7 bases matching TRBD1. Germline CDR1 reads SGHRS; CDR2 reads YFSETQ. This CDR3 contains 16 residues. Trimming took 5 bases from V and 6 from J; bases not matched to a gene: 17. The CDR3 bases are TGCGCCAGCAGTCGGACAGGAGGCTGGTTTGTGAGCGAGCAGTACTTC. Its translation is CASSRTGGWFVSEQYF.

This clonotype was recorded a few times. V is TRBV3-1 and J is TRBJ1-2; D call uncertain. CDR3 length equals 11 residues. Looked up from germline, CDR1 is LGHDT and CDR2 is YNNKEL (reference sequence). The germline V and J ends were trimmed by 3 bases and 8 bases, with 7 bases remaining between them. CDR3 residues: CASSQSGGYTF. The CDR3 nucleotides read TGTGCCAGCAGCCAGAGCGGGGGCTACACCTTC.

This clonotype turned up a few times. The chain employs TRBV10-1 and TRBJ2-3; D may be TRBD1 or TRBD2 (5 bases each). Germline CDR1 WNHNN, CDR2 SYGVQD (reference sequence). CDR3 size: 13 residues. The germline V and J ends were trimmed by 9 bases and 8 bases, with 18 bases remaining between them. CDR3 DNA sequence: TGCGCCAGTACGGACTTGCCCCAGGGTACGCAGTATTTT. Translation gives CASTDLPQGTQYF.

A note on this clonotype: This sequence may be a read error, since a much larger clone differs from it by one base. This chain connects TRBV7-3 to TRBJ2-6; D might be TRBD1 (5 bases). Germline V gene data show CDR1 as SGHTA and CDR2 as FQGTGA. This CDR3 has 14 amino acids. The CDR3 spells CASSSSSGASVLTF. The DNA of the CDR3 is TGTGCCAGCAGCTCCTCCTCTGGGGCCAGCGTCCTGACTTTC. Using reference TRBV7-3 and TRBJ2-6 for the parts outside the CDR3, the full variable domain is GAGVSQTPSNKVTEKGKYVELRCDPISGHTALYWYRQSLGQGPEFLIYFQGTGAADDSGLPNDRFFAVRPEGSVSTLKIQRTERGDSAVYLCASSSSSGASVLTFGAGSRLTVL.

The V call is TRBV30, the J call TRBJ1-1; D is possibly TRBD1 (6 bases). Germline-derived CDR1 and CDR2 are GTSNPN and SVGIG (reference sequence). The CDR3 sequence is 12 residues long. V lost 2 bases and J 10 bases, leaving 14 bases between the germline ends. The CDR3 spells CAWSQGTQAAFF. CDR3 DNA sequence: TGTGCCTGGAGTCAGGGGACACAGGCAGCTTTCTTT.

The rearrangement joins TRBV20-1 to TRBJ1-1; D may be TRBD1 (6 bases). The germline V gene encodes CDR1 DFQATT and CDR2 SNEGSKA (reference sequence). The CDR3 has 11 amino acids. Trimming pared 6 bases from V and 8 bases from J, leaving 13 bases between. CDR3 sequence reads: CSASRGSEAFF. The CDR3, as DNA: TGCAGTGCATCCAGGGGTTCAGAAGCTTTCTTT.

This clonotype was recorded many times. The chain has TRBV29-1 and TRBJ2-7; no firm D call. V was trimmed by 4 bases and J by 3 bases, leaving 4 bases between them. The CDR3 is made up of 10 amino acids. CDR1 and CDR2 (germline): SQVTM, ANQGSEA. DNA of the CDR3: TGCAGCGTTGGAGACTACGAGCAGTACTTC. As protein: CSVGDYEQYF.